Below, 5 T cell receptor beta chains from the same sample are listed, as sequenced in a study of identical twins. TCRdb independently ran MiXCR on the 5' RACE reads; one entry per CDR3 protein. The table has 500,000 or so distinct CDR3 sequences, 20% to 25% seen once. This sample was also put to use in a study of T cells expressing NK-cell markers.

Sequencing was carried out using CD4+ T cells sorted from blood. The receptors shown here come from a young woman in good health.

The J gene is TRBJ2-1, the V gene TRBV12-3 or TRBV12-4, with D tentatively TRBD2 (6 bases). The V end was cut by 7 bases, the J end by 9 bases, with 22 bases between. The CDR3 has 15 amino acids. Here the CDR3 DNA reads TGTGCCAGCAACCTCCGGGACTGGGGCTTCGGTGAGCAGTTCTTC. Residues: CASNLRDWGFGEQFF.

This clonotype was detected only a few times. The V gene is TRBV6-5, the J gene TRBJ1-2; D is unresolved. Per germline, CDR1 MNHEY and CDR2 SVGAGI. The CDR3 is made up of 11 amino acids. V lost 5 bases and J 7 bases, leaving 8 bases between the germline ends. CDR3 sequence: CASSNARGYTF. The CDR3 coding sequence is TGTGCCAGCAGTAACGCTCGTGGCTACACCTTC.

This clonotype appeared a single time. This sequence joins TRBV5-1 and TRBJ2-1; D may be TRBD1 or TRBD2 (6 bases each). Germline V gene data show CDR1 as SGHRS and CDR2 as YFSETQ. The CDR3 has 14 amino acids. Trimming left V 6 bases short and J 3 bases short, with 13 bases between. In DNA, the CDR3 is TGCGCCAGCACGGGGGCCGGGGGCTACAATGAGCAGTTCTTC. Its protein product is CASTGAGGYNEQFF.

This clonotype came up many times. The rearrangement joins TRBV12-3 or TRBV12-4 to TRBJ1-5; TRBD1 aligns across 10 bases. The junction had 3 bases not matched to a gene; V was cut back by 3 bases and J by 7 bases. The CDR3 runs 14 residues. The CDR3 DNA reads as TGTGCCAGCAGTTTTGGGACAGGGGAGCAGCCCCAGCATTTT. Translated: CASSFGTGEQPQHF.

This CDR3 reads CASMYRTEAFF. The DNA of the CDR3 is TGTGCCAGCATGTACAGGACTGAAGCTTTCTTT. This rearrangement joins TRBV25-1 to TRBJ1-1; TRBD1 is a possible D gene (5 bases). With 7 bases removed from V and 5 bases from J, the gap between germline ends came to 8 bases. Germline loops: CDR1 MGHDK, CDR2 SYGVNS. The CDR3 contains 11 residues.